The rows below give T cell receptor beta chains drawn from one sample of a study of blood T cell repertoires in COVID-19. Repertoires were generated with immunoSEQ multiplex PCR, while TCRdb's copy carries only in-frame clones and drops some. Of about 350,000 clones listed, roughly nine tenths are singletons. Input material: peripheral blood. All receptors come from a woman aged 60-70 years with COVID-19, enrolled during active disease. CDR3s include the opening cysteine and the closing phenylalanine or tryptophan. A D gene is named only where the DNA matches it firmly. The size entry is marked missing in some rows and otherwise reads once, few, many or a size class.

j_gene: TRBJ1-2
v_gene: TRBV19
d_gene: -
len: 15
abundance: once
CDR3nt: TGTGCCAGTAGTATAGTTGAGCATTCTAACTATGGCTACACCTTC
CDR3aa: CASSIVEHSNYGYTF

j_gene: TRBJ1-2
v_gene: TRBV7-8
d_gene: TRBD1
len: 15
abundance: -
CDR3nt: TGTGCCAGCAGCTTGGCATGGACAGGGGACTATGGCTACACCTTC
CDR3aa: CASSLAWTGDYGYTF

j_gene: TRBJ1-1
v_gene: TRBV7-6
d_gene: -
len: 13
abundance: -
CDR3nt: TGTGCCAGCAGCTTGGGACAGAACACTGAAGCTTTCTTT
CDR3aa: CASSLGQNTEAFF

j_gene: TRBJ1-2
v_gene: TRBV5-1
d_gene: -
len: 12
abundance: once
CDR3nt: TGCGCCAGCAGCCGGGGAACCTATGGCTACACCTTC
CDR3aa: CASSRGTYGYTF

j_gene: TRBJ2-1
v_gene: TRBV7-2
d_gene: -
len: 16
abundance: -
CDR3nt: TGTGCCAGCAGCTCAACGCGGGTGTCTCGGCGCAATGAGCAGTTCTTC
CDR3aa: CASSSTRVSRRNEQFF

j_gene: TRBJ2-7
v_gene: TRBV3-1/TRBV3-2
d_gene: TRBD2
len: 16
abundance: -
CDR3nt: TGTGCCAGCAGCCAAACGGTCGGCGGGGGCTCCTACGAGCAGTACTTC
CDR3aa: CASSQTVGGGSYEQYF

j_gene: TRBJ1-5
v_gene: TRBV5-1
d_gene: TRBD1
len: 15
abundance: -
CDR3nt: TGCGCCAGCAGCTTGGGGGACAGTGCAAATCAGCCCCAGCATTTT
CDR3aa: CASSLGDSANQPQHF

j_gene: TRBJ1-1
v_gene: TRBV5-1
d_gene: -
len: 14
abundance: -
CDR3nt: TGCGCCAGCAGCTCGGGAGTGTTGAACACTGAAGCTTTCTTT
CDR3aa: CASSSGVLNTEAFF

j_gene: TRBJ1-6
v_gene: TRBV5-1
d_gene: -
len: 16
abundance: -
CDR3nt: TGCGCCAGCAGCTCGGCCAGGAGGGGAGAAGGGGCACCCCTCCACTTT
CDR3aa: CASSSARRGEGAPLHF

j_gene: TRBJ1-1
v_gene: TRBV19
d_gene: -
len: 16
abundance: -
CDR3nt: TGTGCCAGTAGCCCTCTCGAGGGGCACCCGGGGCGGGGAGCTTTCTTT
CDR3aa: CASSPLEGHPGRGAFF

j_gene: TRBJ2-3
v_gene: TRBV7-3
d_gene: TRBD2
len: 15
abundance: -
CDR3nt: TGTGCCAGCAGCTTAAGCCCGGGACTAGCAGATACGCAGTATTTT
CDR3aa: CASSLSPGLADTQYF

j_gene: TRBJ1-5
v_gene: TRBV27
d_gene: -
len: 14
abundance: -
CDR3nt: TGTGCCAGCAGTACCCTCAAGGGGTCTCAGCCCCAGCATTTT
CDR3aa: CASSTLKGSQPQHF

j_gene: TRBJ2-7
v_gene: TRBV6-2/TRBV6-3
d_gene: TRBD1
len: 15
abundance: -
CDR3nt: TGTGCCAGCAGTAATCCGGGACAGGGGGCCTACGAGCAGTACTTC
CDR3aa: CASSNPGQGAYEQYF

j_gene: TRBJ1-4
v_gene: TRBV7-9
d_gene: TRBD1
len: 14
abundance: -
CDR3nt: TGTGCCAGCAGCACAGGGGGTCCAAATGAAAAACTGTTTTTT
CDR3aa: CASSTGGPNEKLFF

j_gene: TRBJ1-4
v_gene: TRBV2
d_gene: TRBD1
len: 15
abundance: -
CDR3nt: TGTGCCAGCAGTGACAGGGGGCGACGTCGGGAAAAACTGTTTTTT
CDR3aa: CASSDRGRRREKLFF

j_gene: TRBJ1-1
v_gene: TRBV6-5
d_gene: -
len: 14
abundance: few
CDR3nt: TGTGCCAGCAGTTACCGGCAGGCTCCCTATAAAGCTTTCTTT
CDR3aa: CASSYRQAPYKAFF

j_gene: TRBJ1-3
v_gene: TRBV5-1
d_gene: TRBD1
len: 15
abundance: -
CDR3nt: TGCGCCAGCAGCGGACTGACAGGGAGTGGAAACACCATATATTTT
CDR3aa: CASSGLTGSGNTIYF

j_gene: TRBJ1-2
v_gene: TRBV3-1/TRBV3-2
d_gene: TRBD1
len: 15
abundance: -
CDR3nt: TGTGCCAGCAGCCAAGATCAGGACAGGGGCTGGGGCTACACCTTC
CDR3aa: CASSQDQDRGWGYTF

j_gene: TRBJ1-3
v_gene: TRBV28
d_gene: -
len: 15
abundance: -
CDR3nt: TGTGCCAGCAGTTTCGACAGAGTAACGGGAAACACCATATATTTT
CDR3aa: CASSFDRVTGNTIYF

j_gene: TRBJ2-1
v_gene: TRBV9
d_gene: -
len: 17
abundance: -
CDR3nt: TGTGCCAGCAGCGTAGCTGGGGCCTCCCATTGGGGCAATGAGCAGTTCTTC
CDR3aa: CASSVAGASHWGNEQFF

j_gene: TRBJ2-1
v_gene: TRBV6-6
d_gene: TRBD2
len: 16
abundance: -
CDR3nt: TGTGCCAGCAGTTACCGAGGCGGGGGGGTTTCGAATGAGCAGTTCTTC
CDR3aa: CASSYRGGGVSNEQFF

j_gene: TRBJ1-1
v_gene: TRBV10-3
d_gene: -
len: 13
abundance: -
CDR3nt: TGTGCCATCAGTCCGGGACAAAACACTGAAGCTTTCTTT
CDR3aa: CAISPGQNTEAFF

j_gene: TRBJ2-7
v_gene: TRBV25-1
d_gene: TRBD1
len: 15
abundance: -
CDR3nt: TGTGCCAGCAGTACCAACGACAGGGGGCTCCACGAGCAGTACTTC
CDR3aa: CASSTNDRGLHEQYF

j_gene: TRBJ1-4
v_gene: TRBV5-4
d_gene: TRBD1
len: 15
abundance: -
CDR3nt: TGTGCCAGCAGCTCACGACAGGGCCCAAATGAAAAACTGTTTTTT
CDR3aa: CASSSRQGPNEKLFF

j_gene: TRBJ1-5
v_gene: TRBV28
d_gene: TRBD1
len: 16
abundance: -
CDR3nt: TGTGCCAGCAGTTTGCAACCGGGACAGCCGGGGGAGCCCCAGCATTTT
CDR3aa: CASSLQPGQPGEPQHF

j_gene: TRBJ1-3
v_gene: TRBV6-6
d_gene: TRBD1
len: 16
abundance: -
CDR3nt: TGTGCCAGCAGTTACGAGGGGGCGGCCTCTGGAAACACCATATATTTT
CDR3aa: CASSYEGAASGNTIYF

j_gene: TRBJ2-3
v_gene: TRBV19
d_gene: TRBD2
len: 17
abundance: -
CDR3nt: TGTGCCAGTAGTATAGCAGCTAGCGGGGGGGCCCCAGATACGCAGTATTTT
CDR3aa: CASSIAASGGAPDTQYF

j_gene: TRBJ2-3
v_gene: TRBV6-5
d_gene: TRBD2
len: 15
abundance: -
CDR3nt: TGTGCCAGCAGTTACGGGCGGGGGGGCCTAGATACGCAGTATTTT
CDR3aa: CASSYGRGGLDTQYF

j_gene: TRBJ1-1
v_gene: TRBV12-3/TRBV12-4
d_gene: -
len: 13
abundance: few
CDR3nt: TGTGCCAGCAGTTTATATCTTAACACTGAAGCTTTCTTT
CDR3aa: CASSLYLNTEAFF

j_gene: TRBJ1-2
v_gene: TRBV15
d_gene: -
len: 14
abundance: -
CDR3nt: TGTGCCACCAGCAGAGGTGAGGTTAACTATGGCTACACCTTC
CDR3aa: CATSRGEVNYGYTF

j_gene: TRBJ1-2
v_gene: TRBV2
d_gene: TRBD1
len: 14
abundance: -
CDR3nt: TGTGCCAGCAGCAGTACGGGGACAGGGGGTGGCTACACCTTC
CDR3aa: CASSSTGTGGGYTF

j_gene: TRBJ1-6
v_gene: TRBV14
d_gene: -
len: 19
abundance: -
CDR3nt: TGTGCCAGCAGCCAATATGGTGTAATGGCAGGGAGGTATAATTCACCCCTCCACTTT
CDR3aa: CASSQYGVMAGRYNSPLHF

j_gene: TRBJ2-5
v_gene: TRBV4-1
d_gene: TRBD2
len: 15
abundance: few
CDR3nt: TGCGCCAGCAGCCAAGGGGGGACTAGCCAAGAGACCCAGTACTTC
CDR3aa: CASSQGGTSQETQYF

j_gene: TRBJ1-5
v_gene: TRBV6-5
d_gene: -
len: 15
abundance: -
CDR3nt: TGTGCCAGCAGTTTGGACAGTAGCTTCGTTCAGCCCCAGCATTTT
CDR3aa: CASSLDSSFVQPQHF

j_gene: TRBJ1-5
v_gene: TRBV2
d_gene: -
len: 16
abundance: few
CDR3nt: TGTGCCAGCAGTCTAGAGGGCGTGGGGATCGATCAGCCCCAGCATTTT
CDR3aa: CASSLEGVGIDQPQHF

j_gene: TRBJ2-2
v_gene: TRBV9
d_gene: -
len: 16
abundance: -
CDR3nt: TGTGCCAGCAGCGTAAGGGGCAGGGGGAACACCGGGGAGCTGTTTTTT
CDR3aa: CASSVRGRGNTGELFF

j_gene: TRBJ2-1
v_gene: TRBV3-1/TRBV3-2
d_gene: -
len: 14
abundance: -
CDR3nt: TGTGCCAGCAGTTTTAGGGCCGGGGACAATGAGCAGTTCTTC
CDR3aa: CASSFRAGDNEQFF

j_gene: TRBJ1-1
v_gene: TRBV30
d_gene: -
len: 11
abundance: -
CDR3nt: TGTGCCTGGAGTCGGACACCCGAAGCTTTCTTT
CDR3aa: CAWSRTPEAFF

j_gene: TRBJ1-1
v_gene: TRBV6-5
d_gene: -
len: 15
abundance: -
CDR3nt: TGTGCCAGCAGTTCACAAGGACAACCGAACACTGAAGCTTTCTTT
CDR3aa: CASSSQGQPNTEAFF

j_gene: TRBJ1-1
v_gene: TRBV15
d_gene: -
len: 14
abundance: -
CDR3nt: TGTGCCACCAGCAGAGAAGGGCAGGGTACTGAAGCTTTCTTT
CDR3aa: CATSREGQGTEAFF

j_gene: TRBJ2-3
v_gene: TRBV24-1
d_gene: TRBD2
len: 16
abundance: -
CDR3nt: TGTGCCACCAGTGATTTGGGCGGGGGGGGTGCAGATACGCAGTATTTT
CDR3aa: CATSDLGGGGADTQYF

j_gene: TRBJ1-2
v_gene: TRBV7-9
d_gene: -
len: 12
abundance: once
CDR3nt: TGTGCCAGCAGCTTATCGTACGGTGGCTACACCTTC
CDR3aa: CASSLSYGGYTF